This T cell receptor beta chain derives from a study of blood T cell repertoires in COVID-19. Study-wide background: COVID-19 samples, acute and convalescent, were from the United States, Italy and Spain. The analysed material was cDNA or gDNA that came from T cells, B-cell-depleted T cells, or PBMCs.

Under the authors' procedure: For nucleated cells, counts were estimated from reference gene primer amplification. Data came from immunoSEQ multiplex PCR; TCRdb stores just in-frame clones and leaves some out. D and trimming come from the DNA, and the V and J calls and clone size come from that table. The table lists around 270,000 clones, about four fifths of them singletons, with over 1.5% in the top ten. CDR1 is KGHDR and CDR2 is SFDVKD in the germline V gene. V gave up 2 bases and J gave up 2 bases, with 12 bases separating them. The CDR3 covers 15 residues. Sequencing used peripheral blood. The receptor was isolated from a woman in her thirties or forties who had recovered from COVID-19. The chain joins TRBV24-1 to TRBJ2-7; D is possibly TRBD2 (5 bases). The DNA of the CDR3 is TGTGCCACCAGTGATTCCAGAGGGAACCCCTACGAGCAGTACTTC. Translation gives CATSDSRGNPYEQYF.